One sample yielded the 32 T cell receptor beta chains listed below, sequenced in a study of T cell repertoires in cytomegalovirus infection (dated by TCRdb to about 2019). Antigens of these TCRs are unknown. In light of the paper, this sample's treatment or condition label describes: in vitro stimulation with specific CMV peptide epitopes to enrich CMV-specific T cells. The sequencing machine was an Illumina HiSeq 1500. TCRdb trimmed the raw reads at Q25, called clones with MiXCR and kept productive beta chains. Records with the same CDR3 protein are collapsed into one entry carrying the most frequent genes and DNA. The sample table contains 700,000 to 850,000 distinct CDR3 sequences; only one count was recorded for roughly 33% of them. Roughly 12% of the sample is held by the ten biggest clonotypes. The starting material was cultured CD8+ T cells from PBMCs, obtained from culture after CMV antigen stimulation. These receptors all stem from a human donor in good health (CMV status not recorded). Some clones in this sample may be carry-over from other donors' samples.

Here the CDR3 reads CASSLYPTDEQFF. In nucleotides, the CDR3 is TGTGCCAGCAGCCTCTACCCGACGGATGAGCAGTTCTTC. The chain links TRBV7-3 to TRBJ2-1; D gene ambiguous. The CDR3 has 13 amino acids. In germline, CDR1 is SGHTA, CDR2 FQGTGA. V was cut by 5 bases and J by 8 bases, with 13 bases left in between.

A remark on this clonotype: This may be a read error: a much more frequent sequence differs by one nucleotide. The rearrangement uses TRBV7-2 and TRBJ1-1; D is undetermined. V gave up 6 bases and J gave up 0 bases, with 14 bases separating them. Germline CDR1 reads SGHTA; CDR2 reads FQGNSA. This CDR3 region has 15 residues. Here the CDR3 reads CASSHGPYVNTEAFF. The DNA for the CDR3 is TGTGCCAGCAGTCATGGACCGTACGTGAACACTGAAGCTTTCTTT.

The rearrangement joins TRBV12-3 or TRBV12-4 to TRBJ2-7, with 10 nucleotides matching TRBD1. V was pared by 2 bases and J by 1 base, with 8 bases of the junction left unmatched. This CDR3 is built from 17 residues. The chain's CDR3 is CASSLSIWDRGSYEQYF. The CDR3 bases are TGTGCCAGCAGTTTAAGTATCTGGGACAGGGGATCCTACGAGCAGTACTTC.

This clonotype has only one observation. Just one base apart from a much larger clone, this may be a read error. This chain links TRBV7-6 with TRBJ2-7, with 8 bases lining up with TRBD1. The germline V gene encodes CDR1 SGHVS and CDR2 FNYEAQ. The CDR3 totals 16 residues. The CDR3 region is CASSLAEAGGSYERYF. CDR3 coding DNA: TGTGCCAGCAGCTTAGCGGAGGCAGGGGGCTCCTACGAGCGGTACTTC.

The chain has TRBV6-2 or TRBV6-3 and TRBJ1-1; 7 positions match TRBD1. Germline values: CDR1 MNHEY, CDR2 SVGEGT. Germline trimming cut 5 bases from V and 3 bases from J; bases unmatched to any gene: 6. The CDR3 has 14 residues. For the CDR3, the DNA is TGTGCCAGCAGTGAAAACAGGGGTGACACTGAAGCTTTCTTT. Translated: CASSENRGDTEAFF.

This chain joins TRBV6-2 or TRBV6-3 and TRBJ2-1, with TRBD2 as a possible D gene (5 bases). The CDR3 sequence is 13 residues long. CDR1 is MNHEY and CDR2 is SVGEGT in the germline V gene. Trimming shortened V by 7 bases and J by 10 bases, and 17 bases separated the two germline ends. Here the CDR3 reads CASTLSAPGEQFF. CDR3 nucleotides: TGTGCCAGCACCTTATCCGCCCCGGGGGAGCAGTTCTTC.

The V and J genes are TRBV15 and TRBJ2-3, with 8 bases lining up with TRBD2. The CDR3 length is 16 residues. V lost 0 bases and J lost 5; bases outside the gene matches: 7. Germline V gives CDR1 LNHNV, CDR2 YYDKDF (reference sequence). The CDR3 region is CATSRERGGLIDTQYF. As DNA, the CDR3 is TGTGCCACCAGCAGAGAACGGGGGGGGCTGATAGATACGCAGTATTTT.

This clonotype has more than one count but fewer than ten. V and J are TRBV6-2 or TRBV6-3 and TRBJ2-1, with 8 bases identical to TRBD2. This CDR3 comprises 14 residues. V was pared by 7 bases and J by 2 bases, with 4 bases of the junction left unmatched. From germline, CDR1 is MNHEY and CDR2 SVGEGT. CDR3 DNA sequence: TGTGCCAGCACGATCGGGGGGGCCTACAATGAGCAGTTCTTC. Its translation: CASTIGGAYNEQFF.

The V gene is TRBV6-2 or TRBV6-3, the J gene TRBJ2-1, with D maybe TRBD1 (5 bases). The CDR3 is 16 residues long. Trimming left V 5 bases short and J 0 bases short, with 14 bases between. Germline V CDR1 and CDR2: MNHEY, SVGEGT. The CDR3, as DNA: TGTGCCAGCAGTACACGACAGTTACGCTCCTACAATGAGCAGTTCTTC. Protein: CASSTRQLRSYNEQFF.

This clonotype was counted only a few times. The J gene is TRBJ2-5, the V gene TRBV4-1; a possible D gene is TRBD1 (5 bases). The CDR3 covers 16 residues. In germline, CDR1 is MGHRA, CDR2 YSYEKL. Deletions cut 1 base from V and 2 bases from J, with 14 bases between. This CDR3 is CASSQVRGMEQETQYF. In DNA, the CDR3 is TGCGCCAGCAGCCAAGTAAGGGGAATGGAACAAGAGACCCAGTACTTC.

The sample holds many counts of this clonotype. V and J are TRBV5-8 and TRBJ1-2, with D hard to call. V was cut by 10 bases and J by 5 bases, with 9 bases left in between. The CDR3 runs 10 residues. Germline lookup yields CDR1 SGHTS and CDR2 YDEGEE. The chain's CDR3 is CALAEYGYTF. DNA of the CDR3: TGTGCCCTCGCGGAGTATGGCTACACCTTC.

The chain combines TRBV5-6 with TRBJ1-1; D is unresolved. This CDR3 is built from 15 residues. With 2 bases removed from V and 1 base from J, the gap between germline ends came to 12 bases. Germline assignment: CDR1 SGHDT and CDR2 YYEEEE. CDR3 sequence: CASSFFYNENTEAFF. For the CDR3, the DNA is TGTGCCAGCAGCTTCTTTTACAACGAGAACACTGAAGCTTTCTTT.

In its sample, this clonotype was seen a few times. The J gene is TRBJ2-3, the V gene TRBV4-2; D possibly corresponds to TRBD2 (6 bases). CDR3 length: 16 amino acids. Germline V gene data show CDR1 as LGHNA and CDR2 as YNFKEQ. The V end lost 0 bases, the J end lost 3 bases, and 13 bases lay between the germline ends. CDR3 nucleotides: TGTGCCAGCAGCCAAGATTTTGCGGGGAGGACAGATACGCAGTATTTT. This codes for CASSQDFAGRTDTQYF.

The gene calls are TRBV14 and TRBJ2-7, with 7 bases fitting TRBD1. Germline CDR1 is SGHDN and CDR2 is FVKESK. The CDR3 runs 15 residues. Trimming removed 3 bases from V and 0 bases from J; junction bases left unmatched: 5. DNA for the CDR3: TGTGCCAGCAGCCAGACAGGGTATGGCTCCTACGAGCAGTACTTC. Amino acids: CASSQTGYGSYEQYF. Filled out from reference TRBV14 and TRBJ2-7, the complete variable domain reads EAGVTQFPSHSVIEKGQTVTLRCDPISGHDNLYWYRRVMGKEIKFLLHFVKESKQDESGMPNNRFLAERTGGTYSTLKVQPAELEDSGVYFCASSQTGYGSYEQYFGPGTRLTVT.

The chain is built from TRBV7-9 and TRBJ1-2; D is uncertain. With 5 bases removed from V and 5 bases from J, the gap between germline ends came to 12 bases. The CDR3 runs to 13 residues. From germline, CDR1 is SEHNR and CDR2 FQNEAQ (reference sequence). CDR3 sequence (DNA): TGTGCCAGCAGCCCTAGGGCGGAATATGGCTACACCTTC. Protein product: CASSPRAEYGYTF.

The V and J genes are TRBV27 and TRBJ2-5; 7 nucleotides align to TRBD1. Germline V lookup: CDR1 MNHEY, CDR2 SMNVEV (reference sequence). The junction had 11 bases not matched to a gene; V was cut back by 9 bases and J by 4 bases. The CDR3 contains 14 residues. CDR3 coding DNA: TGTGCCAGTAATGACGAGGGGGCCGGAGAGACCCAGTACTTC. It yields the protein CASNDEGAGETQYF.

The table lists this clonotype with many counts. The CDR3 coding sequence is TGTGCCAGCAGTTCAAAGGACATTCCCAGGTTCCAAGAGACCCAGTACTTC. Translated: CASSSKDIPRFQETQYF. The genes are TRBV7-2 and TRBJ2-5; TRBD1 might be the D (5 bases). Germline V CDR1 and CDR2: SGHTA, FQGNSA. The ends were cut back, 6 bases at V and 1 base at J, with 21 bases in the middle. This CDR3 is 17 amino acids long.

This sequence joins TRBV12-3 or TRBV12-4 and TRBJ2-5; 9 bases align to TRBD2. The CDR3 spans 15 residues. V gave up 6 bases and J gave up 2 bases; unmatched junction bases: 7. CDR3 sequence (DNA): TGTGCCAGCAGAAGACTAGCGGACGATCAAGAGACCCAGTACTTC. Its protein product is CASRRLADDQETQYF.

The rearrangement links TRBV27 to TRBJ1-2, with D possibly TRBD1 on 5 matching bases. The CDR3 runs to 15 residues. Trimming took off 5 bases at V and 3 bases at J, with 16 bases between the two ends. From germline, CDR1 is MNHEY and CDR2 SMNVEV (reference sequence). CDR3 sequence: CASSPRGSNYYGYTF. The CDR3 DNA reads TGTGCCAGCAGTCCCCGGGGCAGCAACTACTATGGCTACACCTTC.

The table lists this clonotype with a few counts. The genes are TRBV7-2 and TRBJ1-3; D remains unclear. V dropped 3 bases and J dropped 4 bases, with 10 bases sitting between them. Germline loops: CDR1 SGHTA, CDR2 FQGNSA. CDR3 size: 14 residues. CDR3 in DNA: TGTGCCAGCAGCTTTGCGGCGGGCGGAAACACCATATATTTT. Protein: CASSFAAGGNTIYF.

This clonotype was found a few times. The chain links TRBV27 to TRBJ2-5; 8 nucleotides match TRBD2. This CDR3 is 15 amino acids long. V dropped 6 bases and J dropped 3; count of bases not matched to a gene: 9. Germline V gene lookup returns CDR1 MNHEY and CDR2 SMNVEV (reference sequence). The CDR3 protein is CASSPSLLAEETQYF. CDR3 sequence (DNA): TGTGCCAGCAGCCCATCTTTACTAGCGGAAGAGACCCAGTACTTC.

This clonotype was counted only a few times. The CDR3 DNA is TGTGCCAGCAGCTTAAAGGCTAGCGGGACCCCCTACAATGAGCAGTTCTTC. It encodes CASSLKASGTPYNEQFF. The chain combines TRBV7-8 with TRBJ2-1; 9 nucleotides match TRBD2. From germline, CDR1 is SGHVS and CDR2 FQNEAQ. The J segment lost 2 bases and the V segment lost 2 bases, leaving 7 bases of the junction unmatched. CDR3 length equals 17 residues.

There are a few counts of this clonotype. The chain recombines TRBV5-1 with TRBJ1-1, with 8 bases fitting TRBD1. This CDR3 region has 13 residues. CDR1 is SGHRS and CDR2 is YFSETQ in the germline V gene. Trimming cost V 4 bases and J 5 bases; bases outside gene matches: 4. The CDR3 reads CASSTDRVTEAFF. CDR3 DNA: TGCGCCAGCAGCACGGACAGGGTTACTGAAGCTTTCTTT.

The rearrangement uses TRBV19 and TRBJ2-4, with TRBD1 as a possible D gene (6 bases). V was trimmed by 2 bases and J by 0 bases, leaving 20 bases between them. CDR1 is LNHDA, CDR2 SQIVND, per germline (reference sequence). The CDR3 is made up of 19 amino acids. CDR3 amino acids: CASSIPHRDTREAKNIQYF. CDR3 DNA sequence: TGTGCCAGTAGTATACCCCACCGGGACACCCGGGAAGCCAAAAACATTCAGTACTTC.

The chain combines TRBV19 with TRBJ2-2, with TRBD1 matching over 7 bases. V lost 9 bases to trimming and J lost 0 bases; unmatched junction nucleotides: 4. From germline, CDR1 is LNHDA and CDR2 SQIVND (reference sequence). This CDR3 comprises 14 residues. Here the CDR3 reads CASETGTNTGELFF. The CDR3 nucleotides are TGTGCCAGCGAGACAGGGACGAACACCGGGGAGCTGTTTTTT.

This chain links TRBV5-6 with TRBJ1-1; no clear D gene. Per germline, CDR1 SGHDT and CDR2 YYEEEE. This CDR3 region has 14 residues. Trimming cost V 2 bases and J 4 bases, with 12 bases left between them. CDR3 in DNA: TGTGCCAGCAGCTTAATCCGGGAACGCACTGAAGCTTTCTTT. Translated: CASSLIRERTEAFF.

Notes on this clonotype: Relative to the germline gene, one junction end is altered; a read error may explain this. The rearrangement links TRBV6-1 to TRBJ2-7; possible D gene TRBD2, 6 bases. CDR1 is MNHNS and CDR2 is SASEGT in the germline V gene. The CDR3 runs to 11 residues. CDR3 sequence reads: CASSEFRDCFF. CDR3 bases: TGTGCCAGCAGTGAATTTCGGGACTGTTTTTTC.

The chain carries TRBV14 and TRBJ1-4; 7 nucleotides agree with TRBD1. Trimming cost V 3 bases and J 0 bases; bases outside gene matches: 4. The CDR3 totals 16 residues. The germline CDR1 and CDR2 sequences are SGHDN and FVKESK. This chain's CDR3 is CASSQYRGPTNEKLFF. The CDR3 DNA is TGTGCCAGCAGCCAGTACAGGGGACCAACTAATGAAAAACTGTTTTTT.

The chain employs TRBV27 and TRBJ2-5; 13 nucleotides agree with TRBD2. The CDR3 runs 16 residues. With 6 bases clipped from V and 5 bases from J, the junction kept 9 bases outside the gene matches. CDR1 is MNHEY and CDR2 is SMNVEV in the germline V gene (reference sequence). CDR3 nucleotides: TGTGCCAGCAGCCTACTAGCGGGGGGGCATTCGGAGACCCAGTACTTC. This gives the protein CASSLLAGGHSETQYF.

The chain employs TRBV6-4 and TRBJ2-7; D is perhaps TRBD1 (6 bases). Trimming shortened V by 5 bases and J by 6 bases, and 11 bases separated the two germline ends. The CDR3 sequence is 12 residues long. Germline CDR1 reads MRHNA; CDR2 reads SNTAGT. DNA of the CDR3: TGTGCCAGCAGTTCCAACAGGGTCGAGCAGTACTTC. Its protein product is CASSSNRVEQYF.

The V call is TRBV7-3, the J call TRBJ2-1; D is perhaps TRBD1 or TRBD2 (6 bases each). V lost 4 bases, J lost 6 bases, and 19 bases lay in between. This CDR3 is 16 amino acids long. CDR1 is SGHTA, CDR2 FQGTGA, per germline. The CDR3 DNA sequence: TGTGCCAGCAGCTCCCGAGGAGGGGGTCAATTCAATGAGCAGTTCTTC. Protein product: CASSSRGGGQFNEQFF.

This clonotype was picked up a small number of times. The rearrangement uses TRBV7-9 and TRBJ2-3; D unclear. V was trimmed by 7 bases and J by 6 bases, leaving 8 bases between them. This CDR3 has 11 residues. Germline V gene sequence: CDR1 SEHNR, CDR2 FQNEAQ (reference sequence). CDR3 nucleotides: TGTGCCAGCAACCCCCCTGATACGCAGTATTTT. It encodes CASNPPDTQYF.